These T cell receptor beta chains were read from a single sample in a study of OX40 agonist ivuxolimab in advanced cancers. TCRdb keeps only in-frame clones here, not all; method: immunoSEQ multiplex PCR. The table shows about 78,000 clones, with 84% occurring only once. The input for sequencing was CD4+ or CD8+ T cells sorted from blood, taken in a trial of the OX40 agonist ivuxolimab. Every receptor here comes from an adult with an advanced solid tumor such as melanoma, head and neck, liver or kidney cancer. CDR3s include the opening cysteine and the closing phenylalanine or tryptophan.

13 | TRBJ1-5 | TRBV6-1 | CASSVGMGQPQHF
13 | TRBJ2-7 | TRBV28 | CASSTTGFYEQYF
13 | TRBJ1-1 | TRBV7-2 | CASKVPMNTEAFF
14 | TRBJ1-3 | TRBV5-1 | CASKTGSSGNTIYF
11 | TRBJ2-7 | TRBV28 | CASRSPYEQYF
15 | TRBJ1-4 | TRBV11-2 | CASSLGDRDNEKLFF
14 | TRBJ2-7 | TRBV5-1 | CASSPLDLAYEQYF
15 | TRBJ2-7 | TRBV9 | CASSPTSGVTYEQYF
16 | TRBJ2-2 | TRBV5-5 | CASSSSGTGGSGELFF
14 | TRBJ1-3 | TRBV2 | CASTHYSSGNTIYF
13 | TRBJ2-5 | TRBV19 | CASSRGGPETQYF
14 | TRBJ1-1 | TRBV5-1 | CASSLQGWNTEAFF
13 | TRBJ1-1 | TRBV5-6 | CASSLLTDTEAFF
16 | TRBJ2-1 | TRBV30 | CAWSPKPGLALFEQFF
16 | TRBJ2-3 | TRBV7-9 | CASSPAGGPATDTQYF
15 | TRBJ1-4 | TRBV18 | CASSPIRVANEKLFF
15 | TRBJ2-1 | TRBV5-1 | CASYFLAGKYNEQFF
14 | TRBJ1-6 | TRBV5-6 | CASSQGTPNSPLHF
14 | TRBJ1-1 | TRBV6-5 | CASSQGWENTEAFF
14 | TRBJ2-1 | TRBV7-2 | CASSPERANNEQFF
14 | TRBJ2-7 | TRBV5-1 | CASSPLEGRYEQYF
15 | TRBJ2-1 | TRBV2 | CASCSGRGRRNEQFF
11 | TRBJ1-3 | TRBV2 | CASSLGNTIYF
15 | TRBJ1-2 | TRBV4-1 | CASSQDVVRDYGYTF
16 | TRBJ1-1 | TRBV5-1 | CASSSGQGVMNTEAFF
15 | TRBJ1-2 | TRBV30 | CAWMLAGNPNYGYTF
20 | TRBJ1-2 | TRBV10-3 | CAISEGPTRRSSDSNYGYTF
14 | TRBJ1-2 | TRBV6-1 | CASTYSVGPYGYTF
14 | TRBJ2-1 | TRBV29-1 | CSVQVRLDVNEQFF
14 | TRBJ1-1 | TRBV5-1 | CASSFGTENTEAFF
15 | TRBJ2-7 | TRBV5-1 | CASSPGLVGAYEQYF
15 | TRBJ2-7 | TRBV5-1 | CASSLLPSGTAEQYF